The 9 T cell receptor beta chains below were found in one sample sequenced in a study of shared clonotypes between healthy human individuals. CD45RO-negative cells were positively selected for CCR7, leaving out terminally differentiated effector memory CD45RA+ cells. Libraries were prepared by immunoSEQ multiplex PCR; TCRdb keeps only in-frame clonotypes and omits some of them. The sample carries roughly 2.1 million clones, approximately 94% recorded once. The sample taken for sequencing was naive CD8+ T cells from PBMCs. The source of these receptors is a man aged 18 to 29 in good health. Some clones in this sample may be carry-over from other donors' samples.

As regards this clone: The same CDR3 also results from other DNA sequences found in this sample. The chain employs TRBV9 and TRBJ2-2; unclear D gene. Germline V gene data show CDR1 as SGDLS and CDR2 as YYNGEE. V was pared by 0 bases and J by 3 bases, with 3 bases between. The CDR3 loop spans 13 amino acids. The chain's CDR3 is CASSVGHTGELFF. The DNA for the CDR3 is TGTGCCAGCAGCGTAGGCCACACCGGGGAGCTGTTTTTT. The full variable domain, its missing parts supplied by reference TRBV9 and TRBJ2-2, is DSGVTQTPKHLITATGQRVTLRCSPRSGDLSVYWYQQSLDQGLQFLIQYYNGEERAKGNILERFSAQQFPDLHSELNLSSLELGDSALYFCASSVGHTGELFFGEGSRLTVL.

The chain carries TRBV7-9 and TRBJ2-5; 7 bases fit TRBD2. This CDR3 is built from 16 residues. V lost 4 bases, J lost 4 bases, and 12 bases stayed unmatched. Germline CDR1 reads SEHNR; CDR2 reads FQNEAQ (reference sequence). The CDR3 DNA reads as TGTGCCAGCAGCTCTTGGGCGGGAGTGGTCCCAGAGACCCAGTACTTC. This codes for CASSSWAGVVPETQYF.

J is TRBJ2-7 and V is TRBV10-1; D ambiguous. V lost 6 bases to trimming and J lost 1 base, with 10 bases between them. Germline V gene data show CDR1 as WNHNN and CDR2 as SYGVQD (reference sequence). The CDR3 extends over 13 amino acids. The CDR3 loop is CASSLDLSYEQYF. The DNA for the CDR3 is TGCGCCAGCAGCTTAGACTTGTCCTACGAGCAGTACTTC.

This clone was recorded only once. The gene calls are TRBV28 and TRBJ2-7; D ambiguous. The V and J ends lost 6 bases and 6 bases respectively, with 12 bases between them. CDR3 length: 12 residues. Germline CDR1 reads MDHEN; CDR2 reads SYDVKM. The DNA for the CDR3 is TGTGCCAGCAGACCCCCGGGCGGCGAGCAGTACTTC. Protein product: CASRPPGGEQYF.

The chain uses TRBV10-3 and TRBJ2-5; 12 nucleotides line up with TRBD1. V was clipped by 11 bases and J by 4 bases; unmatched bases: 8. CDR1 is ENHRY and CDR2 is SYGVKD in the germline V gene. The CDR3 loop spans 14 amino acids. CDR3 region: CAASWDRGPETQYF. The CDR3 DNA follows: TGTGCCGCCTCCTGGGACAGGGGGCCAGAGACCCAGTACTTC.

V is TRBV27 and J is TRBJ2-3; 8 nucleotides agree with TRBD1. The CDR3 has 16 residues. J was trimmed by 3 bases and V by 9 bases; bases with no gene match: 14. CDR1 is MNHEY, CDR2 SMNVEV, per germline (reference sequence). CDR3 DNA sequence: TGTGCCAGTCAAGACAGGCGGACAGGGCTAACAGATACGCAGTATTTT. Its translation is CASQDRRTGLTDTQYF.

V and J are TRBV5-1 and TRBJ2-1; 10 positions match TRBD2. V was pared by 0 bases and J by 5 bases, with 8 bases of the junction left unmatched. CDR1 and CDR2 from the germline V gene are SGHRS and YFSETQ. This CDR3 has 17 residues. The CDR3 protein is CASSLVVAGGIDNEQFF. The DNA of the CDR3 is TGCGCCAGCAGCTTGGTGGTAGCGGGAGGAATAGACAATGAGCAGTTCTTC.

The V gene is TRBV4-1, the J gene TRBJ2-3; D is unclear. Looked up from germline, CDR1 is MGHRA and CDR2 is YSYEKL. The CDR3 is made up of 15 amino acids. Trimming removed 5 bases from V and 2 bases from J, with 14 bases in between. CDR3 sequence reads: CASSFHPGNTDTQYF. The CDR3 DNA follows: TGCGCCAGCAGCTTCCATCCCGGAAACACAGATACGCAGTATTTT.

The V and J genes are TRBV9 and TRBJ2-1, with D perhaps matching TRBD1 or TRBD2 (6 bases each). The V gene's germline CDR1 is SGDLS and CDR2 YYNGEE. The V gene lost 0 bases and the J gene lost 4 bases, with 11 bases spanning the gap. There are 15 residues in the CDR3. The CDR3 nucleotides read TGTGCCAGCAGCGTAGTTGCGGGACATTACAATGAGCAGTTCTTC. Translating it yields CASSVVAGHYNEQFF.